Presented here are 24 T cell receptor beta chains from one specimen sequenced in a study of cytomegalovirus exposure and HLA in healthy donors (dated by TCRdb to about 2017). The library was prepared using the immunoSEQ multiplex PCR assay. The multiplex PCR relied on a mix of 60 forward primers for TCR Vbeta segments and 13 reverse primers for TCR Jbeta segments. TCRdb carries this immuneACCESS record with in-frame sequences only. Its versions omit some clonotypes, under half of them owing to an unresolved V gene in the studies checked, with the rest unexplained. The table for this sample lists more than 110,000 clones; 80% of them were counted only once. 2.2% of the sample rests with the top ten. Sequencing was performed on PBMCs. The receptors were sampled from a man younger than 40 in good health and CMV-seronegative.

CDR3 coding DNA: TGTGCCAGCACCCCGGGGTCTAGCACAGATACGCAGTATTTT. This sequence encodes CASTPGSSTDTQYF. The chain uses TRBV7-9 and TRBJ2-3, with D perhaps matching TRBD2 (5 bases). The V gene's germline CDR1 is SEHNR and CDR2 FQNEAQ (reference sequence). The V gene lost 7 bases and the J gene lost 0 bases, with 11 bases spanning the gap. The CDR3 sequence is 14 residues long.

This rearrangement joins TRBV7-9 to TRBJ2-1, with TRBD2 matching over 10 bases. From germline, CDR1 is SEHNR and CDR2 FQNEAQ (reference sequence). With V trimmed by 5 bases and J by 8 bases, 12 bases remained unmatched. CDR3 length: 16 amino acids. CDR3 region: CASSQWSGRATHEQFF. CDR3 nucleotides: TGTGCCAGCAGCCAATGGAGCGGGAGGGCCACCCATGAGCAGTTCTTC.

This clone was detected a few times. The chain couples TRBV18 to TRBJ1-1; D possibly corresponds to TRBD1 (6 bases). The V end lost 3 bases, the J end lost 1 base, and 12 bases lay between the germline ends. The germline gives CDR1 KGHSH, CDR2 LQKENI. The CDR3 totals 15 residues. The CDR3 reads CASSPWTVQNTEAFF. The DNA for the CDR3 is TGTGCCAGCTCACCGTGGACAGTACAGAACACTGAAGCTTTCTTT.

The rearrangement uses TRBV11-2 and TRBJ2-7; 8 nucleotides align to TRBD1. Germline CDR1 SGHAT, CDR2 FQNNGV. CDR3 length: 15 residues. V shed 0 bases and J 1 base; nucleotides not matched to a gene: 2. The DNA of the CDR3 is TGTGCCAGCAGCTTAGACAGGGGGCGGTCCTACGAGCAGTACTTC. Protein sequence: CASSLDRGRSYEQYF.

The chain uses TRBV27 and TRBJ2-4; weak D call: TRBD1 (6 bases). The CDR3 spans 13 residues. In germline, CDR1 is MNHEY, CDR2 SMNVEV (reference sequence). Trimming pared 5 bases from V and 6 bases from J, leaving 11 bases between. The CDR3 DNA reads TGTGCCAGCAGTGAGACAGGCGGAAACATTCAGTACTTC. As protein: CASSETGGNIQYF.

The CDR3 bases are TGCGCCAGCAGCCAAGATTTAAGAAGGGGGCTAAGGACTGAAGCTTTCTTT. This sequence encodes CASSQDLRRGLRTEAFF. The rearrangement links TRBV4-1 to TRBJ1-1; TRBD1 agrees at 7 bases. The germline CDR1 and CDR2 sequences are MGHRA and YSYEKL. The junction had 12 bases not matched to a gene; V was cut back by 0 bases and J by 5 bases. The length of the CDR3 is 17 residues.

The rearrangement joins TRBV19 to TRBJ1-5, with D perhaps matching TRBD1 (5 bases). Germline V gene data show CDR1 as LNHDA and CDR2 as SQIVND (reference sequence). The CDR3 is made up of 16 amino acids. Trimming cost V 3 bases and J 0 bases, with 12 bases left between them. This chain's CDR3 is CASSMGGVNSNQPQHF. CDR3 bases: TGTGCCAGTAGTATGGGAGGGGTAAATAGCAATCAGCCCCAGCATTTT.

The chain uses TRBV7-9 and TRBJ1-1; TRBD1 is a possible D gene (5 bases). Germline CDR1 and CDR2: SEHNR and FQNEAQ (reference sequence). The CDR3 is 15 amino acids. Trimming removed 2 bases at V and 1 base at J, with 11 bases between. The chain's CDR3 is CASSLYGQKNTEAFF. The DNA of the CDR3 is TGTGCCAGCAGCTTATATGGACAAAAGAACACTGAAGCTTTCTTT. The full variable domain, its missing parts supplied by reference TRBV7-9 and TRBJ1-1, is DTGVSQNPRHKITKRGQNVTFRCDPISEHNRLYWYRQTLGQGPEFLTYFQNEAQLEKSRLLSDRFSAERPKGSFSTLEIQRTEQGDSAMYLCASSLYGQKNTEAFFGQGTRLTVV.

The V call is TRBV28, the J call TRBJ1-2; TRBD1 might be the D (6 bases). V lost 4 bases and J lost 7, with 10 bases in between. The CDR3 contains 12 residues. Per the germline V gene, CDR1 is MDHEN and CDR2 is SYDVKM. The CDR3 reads CASSSQGFGYTF. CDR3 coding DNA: TGTGCCAGCAGTTCACAGGGCTTTGGCTACACCTTC.

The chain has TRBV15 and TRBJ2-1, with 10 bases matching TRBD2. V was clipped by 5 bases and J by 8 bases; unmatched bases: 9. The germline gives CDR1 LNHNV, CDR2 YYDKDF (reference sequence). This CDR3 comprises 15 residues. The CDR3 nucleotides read TGTGCCACCAGCGGTCCAGCGGGGGGGCGGGATGAGCAGTTCTTC. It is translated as CATSGPAGGRDEQFF.

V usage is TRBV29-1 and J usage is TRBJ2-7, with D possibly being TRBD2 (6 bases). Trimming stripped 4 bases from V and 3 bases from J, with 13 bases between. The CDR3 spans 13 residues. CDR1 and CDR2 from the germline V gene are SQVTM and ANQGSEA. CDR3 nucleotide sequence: TGCAGCGTTGGGGGGGTTATGGGCTACGAGCAGTACTTC. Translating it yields CSVGGVMGYEQYF.

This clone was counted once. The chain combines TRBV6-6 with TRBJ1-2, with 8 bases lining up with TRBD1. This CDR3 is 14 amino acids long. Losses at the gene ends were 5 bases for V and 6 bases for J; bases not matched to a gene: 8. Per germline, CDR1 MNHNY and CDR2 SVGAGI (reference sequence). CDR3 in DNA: TGTGCCAGCAGTAAACATGGACAGGGCGATGGCTACACCTTC. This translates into CASSKHGQGDGYTF.

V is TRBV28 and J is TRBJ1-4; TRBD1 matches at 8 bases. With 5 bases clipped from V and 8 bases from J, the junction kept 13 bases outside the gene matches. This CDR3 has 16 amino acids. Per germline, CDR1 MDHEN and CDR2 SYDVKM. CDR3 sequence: CASSPDPGRGQEKLFF. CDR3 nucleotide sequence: TGTGCCAGCAGTCCTGACCCGGGCAGGGGGCAGGAAAAACTGTTTTTT.

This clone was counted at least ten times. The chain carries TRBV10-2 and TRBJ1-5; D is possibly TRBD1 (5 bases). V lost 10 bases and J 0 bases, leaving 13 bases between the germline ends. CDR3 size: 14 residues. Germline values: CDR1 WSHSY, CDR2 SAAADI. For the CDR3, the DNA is TGCGCCACCAGGCCAGGGCATAGCAATCAGCCCCAGCATTTT. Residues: CATRPGHSNQPQHF.

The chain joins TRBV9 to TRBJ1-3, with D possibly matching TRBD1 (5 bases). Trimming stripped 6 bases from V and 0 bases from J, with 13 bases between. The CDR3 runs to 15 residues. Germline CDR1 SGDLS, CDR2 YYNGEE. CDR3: CASTSGLFSGNTIYF. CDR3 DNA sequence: TGTGCCAGCACCTCGGGACTCTTCTCTGGAAACACCATATATTTT.

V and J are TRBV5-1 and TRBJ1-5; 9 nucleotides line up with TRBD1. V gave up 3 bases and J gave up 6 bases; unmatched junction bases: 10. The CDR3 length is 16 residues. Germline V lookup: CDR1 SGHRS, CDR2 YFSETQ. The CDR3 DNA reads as TGCGCCAGCAGCTCCGGAGTACAGGGGGCAGGTCAGCCCCAGCATTTT. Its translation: CASSSGVQGAGQPQHF.

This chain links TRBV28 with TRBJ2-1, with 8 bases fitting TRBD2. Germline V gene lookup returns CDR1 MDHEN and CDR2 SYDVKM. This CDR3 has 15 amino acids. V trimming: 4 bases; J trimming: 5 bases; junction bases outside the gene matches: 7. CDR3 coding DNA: TGTGCCAGCAGTTCGGACAGCGGGGGAAACAATGAGCAGTTCTTC. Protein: CASSSDSGGNNEQFF.

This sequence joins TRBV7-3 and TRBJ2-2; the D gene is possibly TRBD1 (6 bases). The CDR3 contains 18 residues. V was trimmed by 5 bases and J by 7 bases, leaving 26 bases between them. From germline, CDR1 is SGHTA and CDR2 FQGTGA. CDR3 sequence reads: CASSLYGGQSFLGGELFF. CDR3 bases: TGTGCCAGCAGCCTGTATGGGGGACAATCCTTCTTAGGCGGGGAGCTGTTTTTT. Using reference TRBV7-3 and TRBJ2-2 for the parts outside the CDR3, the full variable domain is GAGVSQTPSNKVTEKGKYVELRCDPISGHTALYWYRQSLGQGPEFLIYFQGTGAADDSGLPNDRFFAVRPEGSVSTLKIQRTERGDSAVYLCASSLYGGQSFLGGELFFGEGSRLTVL.

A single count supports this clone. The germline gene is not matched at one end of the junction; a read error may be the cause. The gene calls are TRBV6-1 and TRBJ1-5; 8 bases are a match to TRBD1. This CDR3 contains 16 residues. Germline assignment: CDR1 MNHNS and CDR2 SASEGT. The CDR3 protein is CASREVAGGRNQPQHF. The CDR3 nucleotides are TGTGCCAGCAGGGAAGTGGCAGGGGGCAGGAATCAGCCCCAGCATTTT.

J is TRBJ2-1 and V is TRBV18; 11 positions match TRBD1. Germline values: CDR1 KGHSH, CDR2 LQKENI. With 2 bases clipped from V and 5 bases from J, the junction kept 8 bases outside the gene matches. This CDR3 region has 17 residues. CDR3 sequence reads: CASSPASGQGANNEQFF. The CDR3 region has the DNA TGTGCCAGCTCACCAGCTTCTGGACAGGGGGCGAACAATGAGCAGTTCTTC.

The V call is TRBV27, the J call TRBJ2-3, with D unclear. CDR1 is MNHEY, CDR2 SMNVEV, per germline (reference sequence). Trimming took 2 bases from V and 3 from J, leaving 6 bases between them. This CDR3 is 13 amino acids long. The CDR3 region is CASSLLRTDTQYF. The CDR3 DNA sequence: TGTGCCAGCAGTTTACTCAGGACAGATACGCAGTATTTT.

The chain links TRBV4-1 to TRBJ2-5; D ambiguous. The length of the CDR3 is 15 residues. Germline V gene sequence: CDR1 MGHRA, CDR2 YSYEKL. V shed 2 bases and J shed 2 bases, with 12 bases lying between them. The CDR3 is CASSQSLRRQETQYF. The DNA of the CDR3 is TGCGCCAGCAGCCAAAGTTTGAGGCGGCAAGAGACCCAGTACTTC.

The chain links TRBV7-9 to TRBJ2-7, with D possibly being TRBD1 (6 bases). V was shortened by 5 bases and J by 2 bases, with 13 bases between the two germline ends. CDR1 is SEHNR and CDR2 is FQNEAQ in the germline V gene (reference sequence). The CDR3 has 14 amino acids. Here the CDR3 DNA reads TGTGCCAGCAGCGAGACAGGCTTCGCCTACGAGCAGTACTTC. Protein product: CASSETGFAYEQYF.

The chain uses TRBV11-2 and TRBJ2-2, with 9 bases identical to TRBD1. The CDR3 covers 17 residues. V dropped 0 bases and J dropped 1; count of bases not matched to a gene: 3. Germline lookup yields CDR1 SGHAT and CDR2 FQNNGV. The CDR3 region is CASSLDWDRVNTGELFF. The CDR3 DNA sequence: TGTGCCAGCAGCTTAGATTGGGACAGGGTGAACACCGGGGAGCTGTTTTTT.